The present T cell receptor (beta chain) was sequenced within a study of T cells in Graves' hyperthyroidism and ophthalmopathy. Findings and limits, study-wide: A model using 13 V-J features told ophthalmopathy apart from stable hyperthyroidism.

In this sample, this clonotype turned up a few times. Its matching antigen is unknown. Hyperthyroidism was newly diagnosed in patients aged 18 to 65 (duration under 2 months). Reasons for excluding patients were uncontrolled infection, other autoimmune disease, pregnancy or lactation. Germline values: CDR1 SQVTM, CDR2 ANQGSEA. This CDR3 is built from 14 residues. V lost 7 bases, J lost 0 bases, and 16 bases lay in between. Template material for amplifying TCR beta CDR3 regions consisted of RNA transcripts. A set of HTBI primers served as the primers for a first-round RT-PCR of the TCR CDR3. One entry per CDR3 protein results from TCRdb running MiXCR on the multiplex PCR reads. The repertoire has a few hundred thousand distinct CDR3 sequences, about 14% of them found once; the top ten carry approximately 13%.

This TCR was sampled from a middle-aged woman with Graves' hyperthyroidism. The sequenced sample was blood. This chain uses TRBV29-1 with TRBJ2-7; possible D gene TRBD2, 5 bases. This chain's CDR3 is CSARTEDFSYEQYF. Here the CDR3 DNA reads TGCAGCGCTCGGACGGAGGACTTCTCCTACGAGCAGTACTTC.